The present T cell receptor (beta chain) was sequenced within a study of Ad26.COV2.S vaccination and SARS-CoV-2 variants. Study results and limitations: Whether participants received vaccine or placebo, their non-spike TCR breadth was similar.

There are 16 residues in the CDR3. V trimming: 0 bases; J trimming: 0 bases; junction bases outside the gene matches: 6. CDR1 is SGHRS and CDR2 is YFSETQ in the germline V gene. Concerning this clone itself: What it binds is not known.

The protocol was immunoSEQ multiplex PCR, while the TCRdb copy is restricted to in-frame clones and leaves out a portion. Here the sample spans 360,000 or so clones, approximately 90% being singletons. Treatment described: some 20 received Ad26.COV2.S at low or high dose, single or two shots; roughly 5 received placebo; per-sample allocation not given. Sampling occurred on day 63 after the first vaccine or placebo injection. The clonotype comes from a person between 18 and 65 years old who received the Ad26.COV2.S COVID-19 vaccine or a placebo. This chain connects TRBV5-1 to TRBJ2-7; 7 bases match TRBD2. The material sequenced was peripheral blood, taken in a trial of Ad26.COV2.S vaccine versus placebo. For the CDR3, the DNA is TGCGCCAGCAGCTTGGCCGGAGTAGCGGGCTCCTACGAGCAGTACTTC. This codes for CASSLAGVAGSYEQYF.